The source of this TCR beta chain is a study of OX40 agonist ivuxolimab in advanced cancers. Here immunoSEQ multiplex PCR was the method, and the copy in TCRdb shows in-frame clones only, minus some. The sample holds 55,000 or so clones, about nine tenths seen once. CDR3 size: 15 residues. V shed 4 bases and J 5 bases; nucleotides not matched to a gene: 10. Germline loops: CDR1 SGHDT, CDR2 YYEEEE. The specimen comprised CD4+ or CD8+ T cells sorted from blood, sampled in a trial of the OX40 agonist ivuxolimab. The chain joins TRBV5-6 to TRBJ2-5; TRBD2 aligns across 8 bases. The receptor was derived from an adult with an advanced solid tumor such as melanoma, head and neck, liver or kidney cancer. The CDR3 DNA sequence: TGTGCCAGCAGCCCCCTTAGCGGGACCGGGGAGACCCAGTACTTC. Its protein product is CASSPLSGTGETQYF.